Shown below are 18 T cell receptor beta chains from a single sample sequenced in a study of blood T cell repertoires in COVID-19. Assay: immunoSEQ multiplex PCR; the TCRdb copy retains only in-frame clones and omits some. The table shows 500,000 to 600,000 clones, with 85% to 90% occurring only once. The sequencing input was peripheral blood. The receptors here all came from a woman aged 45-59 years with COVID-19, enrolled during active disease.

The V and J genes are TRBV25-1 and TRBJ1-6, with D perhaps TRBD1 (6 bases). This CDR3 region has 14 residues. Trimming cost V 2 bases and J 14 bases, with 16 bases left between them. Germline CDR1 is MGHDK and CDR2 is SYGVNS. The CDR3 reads CASSEVGGRATLHF. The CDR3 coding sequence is TGTGCCAGCAGTGAAGTTGGGGGCCGTGCGACCCTCCACTTT.

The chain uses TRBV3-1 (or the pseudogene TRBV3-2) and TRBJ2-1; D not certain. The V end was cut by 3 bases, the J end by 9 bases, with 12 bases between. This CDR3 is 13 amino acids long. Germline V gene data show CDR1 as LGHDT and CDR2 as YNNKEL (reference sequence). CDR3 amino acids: CASSQRLYGEQFF. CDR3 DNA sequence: TGTGCCAGCAGCCAGCGGCTGTATGGTGAGCAGTTCTTC.

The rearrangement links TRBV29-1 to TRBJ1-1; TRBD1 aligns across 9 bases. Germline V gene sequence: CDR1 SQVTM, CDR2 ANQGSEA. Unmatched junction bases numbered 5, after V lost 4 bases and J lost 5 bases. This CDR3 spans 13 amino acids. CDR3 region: CSVGLTGGTEAFF. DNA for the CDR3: TGCAGCGTTGGTCTGACAGGGGGGACTGAAGCTTTCTTT.

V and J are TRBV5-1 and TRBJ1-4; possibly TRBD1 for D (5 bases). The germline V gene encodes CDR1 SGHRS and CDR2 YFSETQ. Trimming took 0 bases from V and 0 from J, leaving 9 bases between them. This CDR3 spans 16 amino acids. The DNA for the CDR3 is TGCGCCAGCAGCTTGGAGGGGCGCTCAACTAATGAAAAACTGTTTTTT. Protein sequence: CASSLEGRSTNEKLFF.

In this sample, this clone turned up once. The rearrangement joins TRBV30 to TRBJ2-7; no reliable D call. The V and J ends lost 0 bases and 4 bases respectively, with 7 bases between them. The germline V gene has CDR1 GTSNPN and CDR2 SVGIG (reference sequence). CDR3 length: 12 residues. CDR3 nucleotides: TGTGCCTGGAGTGTATCAGAATACGAGCAGTACTTC. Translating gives CAWSVSEYEQYF.

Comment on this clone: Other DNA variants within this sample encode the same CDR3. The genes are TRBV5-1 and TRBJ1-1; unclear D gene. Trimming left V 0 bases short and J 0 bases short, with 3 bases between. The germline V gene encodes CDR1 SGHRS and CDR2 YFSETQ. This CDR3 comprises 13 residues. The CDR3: CASSLDMNTEAFF. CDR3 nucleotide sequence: TGCGCCAGCAGCTTGGACATGAACACTGAAGCTTTCTTT.

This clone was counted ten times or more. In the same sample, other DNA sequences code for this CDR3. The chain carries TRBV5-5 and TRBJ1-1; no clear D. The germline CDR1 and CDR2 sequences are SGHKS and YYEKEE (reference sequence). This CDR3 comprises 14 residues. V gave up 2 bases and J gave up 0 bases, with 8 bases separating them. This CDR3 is CASSLQKMNTEAFF. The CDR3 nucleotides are TGTGCCAGCAGCTTACAGAAGATGAACACTGAAGCTTTCTTT.

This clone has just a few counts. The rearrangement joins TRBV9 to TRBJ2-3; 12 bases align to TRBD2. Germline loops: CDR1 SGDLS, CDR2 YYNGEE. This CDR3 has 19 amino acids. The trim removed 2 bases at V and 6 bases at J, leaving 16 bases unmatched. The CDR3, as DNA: TGTGCCAGCAGCGTCGACTTTATGGGACTAGCGGGTAAGGGGGATACGCAGTATTTT. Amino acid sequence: CASSVDFMGLAGKGDTQYF.

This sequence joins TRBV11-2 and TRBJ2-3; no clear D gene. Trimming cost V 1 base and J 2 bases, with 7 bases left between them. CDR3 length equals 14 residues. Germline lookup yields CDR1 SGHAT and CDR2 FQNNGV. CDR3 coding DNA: TGTGCCAGCAGCTTAGCGCGTTCCACAGATACGCAGTATTTT. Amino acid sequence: CASSLARSTDTQYF.

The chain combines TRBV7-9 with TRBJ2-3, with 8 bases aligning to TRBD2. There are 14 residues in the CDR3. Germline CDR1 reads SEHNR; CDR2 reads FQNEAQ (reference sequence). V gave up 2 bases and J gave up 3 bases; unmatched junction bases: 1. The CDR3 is CASSLRGGTDTQYF. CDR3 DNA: TGTGCCAGCAGCTTACGGGGGGGGACAGATACGCAGTATTTT.

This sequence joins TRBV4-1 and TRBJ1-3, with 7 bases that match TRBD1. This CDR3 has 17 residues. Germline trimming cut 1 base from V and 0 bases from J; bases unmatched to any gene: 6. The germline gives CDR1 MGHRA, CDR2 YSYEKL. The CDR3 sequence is CASSQGQGPYSGNTIYF. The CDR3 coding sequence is TGCGCCAGCAGCCAAGGACAGGGACCTTACTCTGGAAACACCATATATTTT.

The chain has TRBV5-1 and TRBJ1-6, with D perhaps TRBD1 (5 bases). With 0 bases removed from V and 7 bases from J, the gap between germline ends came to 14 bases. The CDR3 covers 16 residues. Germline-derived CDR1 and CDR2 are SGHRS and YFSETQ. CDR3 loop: CASSLEGGRGNSPLHF. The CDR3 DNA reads TGCGCCAGCAGCTTGGAGGGCGGCCGGGGGAATTCACCCCTCCACTTT.

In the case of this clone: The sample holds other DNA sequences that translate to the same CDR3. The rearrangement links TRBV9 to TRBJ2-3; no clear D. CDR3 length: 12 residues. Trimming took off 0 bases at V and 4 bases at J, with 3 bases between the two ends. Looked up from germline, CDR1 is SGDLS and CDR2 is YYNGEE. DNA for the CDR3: TGTGCCAGCAGCGTAGCGGCAGATACGCAGTATTTT. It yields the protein CASSVAADTQYF.

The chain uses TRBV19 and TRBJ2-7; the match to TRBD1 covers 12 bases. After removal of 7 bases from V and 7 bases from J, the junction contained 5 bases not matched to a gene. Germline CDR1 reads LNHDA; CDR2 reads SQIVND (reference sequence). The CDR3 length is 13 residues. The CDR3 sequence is CASKGQGAWEQYF. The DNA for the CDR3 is TGTGCCAGTAAGGGACAGGGGGCATGGGAGCAGTACTTC.

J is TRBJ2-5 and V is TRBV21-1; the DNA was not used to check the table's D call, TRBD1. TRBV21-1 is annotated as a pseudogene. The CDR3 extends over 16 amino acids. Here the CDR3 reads CASSIRTGLSQETQYF. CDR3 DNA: TGTGCCAGCAGCATTAGGACAGGGTTGTCCCAAGAGACCCAGTACTTC.

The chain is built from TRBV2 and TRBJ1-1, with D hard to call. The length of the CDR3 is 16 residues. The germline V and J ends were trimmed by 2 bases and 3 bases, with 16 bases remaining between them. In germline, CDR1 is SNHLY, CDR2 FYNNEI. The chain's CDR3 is CASSEPPNAGDTEAFF. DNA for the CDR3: TGTGCCAGCAGTGAACCCCCAAATGCTGGAGACACTGAAGCTTTCTTT. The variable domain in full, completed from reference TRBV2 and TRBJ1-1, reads EPEVTQTPSHQVTQMGQEVILRCVPISNHLYFYWYRQILGQKVEFLVSFYNNEISEKSEIFDDQFSVERPDGSNFTLKIRSTKLEDSAMYFCASSEPPNAGDTEAFFGQGTRLTVV.

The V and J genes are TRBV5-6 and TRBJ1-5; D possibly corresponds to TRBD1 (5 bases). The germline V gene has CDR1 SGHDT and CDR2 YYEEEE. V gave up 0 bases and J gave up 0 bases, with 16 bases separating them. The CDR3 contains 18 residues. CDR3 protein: CASSLVGDREYSNQPQHF. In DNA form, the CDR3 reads TGTGCCAGCAGCTTGGTTGGCGACAGAGAATATAGCAATCAGCCCCAGCATTTT.

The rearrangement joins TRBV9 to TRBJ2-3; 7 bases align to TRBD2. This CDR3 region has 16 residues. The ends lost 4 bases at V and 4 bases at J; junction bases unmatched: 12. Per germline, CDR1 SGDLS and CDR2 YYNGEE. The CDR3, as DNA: TGTGCCAGCAGCCCTCACCGGCGGGGGTTCGCAGATACGCAGTATTTT. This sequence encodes CASSPHRRGFADTQYF. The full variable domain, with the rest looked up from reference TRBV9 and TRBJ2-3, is DSGVTQTPKHLITATGQRVTLRCSPRSGDLSVYWYQQSLDQGLQFLIQYYNGEERAKGNILERFSAQQFPDLHSELNLSSLELGDSALYFCASSPHRRGFADTQYFGPGTRLTVL.